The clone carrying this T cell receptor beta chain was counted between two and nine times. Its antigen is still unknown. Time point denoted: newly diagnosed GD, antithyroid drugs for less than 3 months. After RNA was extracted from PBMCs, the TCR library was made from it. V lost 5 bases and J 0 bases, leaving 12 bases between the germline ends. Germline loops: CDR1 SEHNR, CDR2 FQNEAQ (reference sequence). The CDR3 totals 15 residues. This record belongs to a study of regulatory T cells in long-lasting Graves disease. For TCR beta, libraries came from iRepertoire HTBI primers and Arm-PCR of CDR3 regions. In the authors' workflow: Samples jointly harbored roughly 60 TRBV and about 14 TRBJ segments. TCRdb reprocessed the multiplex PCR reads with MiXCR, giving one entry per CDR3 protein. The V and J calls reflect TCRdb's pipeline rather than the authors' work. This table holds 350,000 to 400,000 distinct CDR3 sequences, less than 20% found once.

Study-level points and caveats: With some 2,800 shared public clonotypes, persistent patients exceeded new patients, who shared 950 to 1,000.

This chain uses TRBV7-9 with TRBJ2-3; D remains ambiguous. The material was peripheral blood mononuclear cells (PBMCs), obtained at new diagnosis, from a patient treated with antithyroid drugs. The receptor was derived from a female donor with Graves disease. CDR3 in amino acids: CASSHGVFSTDTQYF. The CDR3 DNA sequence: TGTGCCAGCAGCCACGGAGTGTTCAGCACAGATACGCAGTATTTT. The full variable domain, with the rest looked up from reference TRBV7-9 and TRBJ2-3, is DTGVSQNPRHKITKRGQNVTFRCDPISEHNRLYWYRQTLGQGPEFLTYFQNEAQLEKSRLLSDRFSAERPKGSFSTLEIQRTEQGDSAMYLCASSHGVFSTDTQYFGPGTRLTVL.